This T cell receptor beta chain was observed in a study of response to subunit inactivated influenza vaccine. Findings and limits, study-wide: Each seasonal influenza vaccination recruits few new T cells, the authors suggested.

One entry per CDR3 protein, called by TCRdb with MiXCR from the RT-PCR reads. This sample has 710,000 or so distinct CDR3 sequences, with 15% to 19% found just once. Deletions cut 7 bases from V and 3 bases from J, with 10 bases between. The V gene's germline CDR1 is SGHRS and CDR2 YFSETQ. The CDR3 loop spans 13 amino acids. This clonotype was counted many times. Antigen unknown. V gene TRBV5-1 combines with J gene TRBJ2-2; possibly TRBD2 for D (5 bases). The receptor was isolated from a man aged 50 or older who received an inactivated influenza vaccine. The sequencing used PBMCs from blood, collected about 13 days after vaccination. CDR3 sequence: CASSPGYTGELFF. The CDR3 DNA follows: TGCGCCAGCTCCCCGGGGTACACCGGGGAGCTGTTTTTT.